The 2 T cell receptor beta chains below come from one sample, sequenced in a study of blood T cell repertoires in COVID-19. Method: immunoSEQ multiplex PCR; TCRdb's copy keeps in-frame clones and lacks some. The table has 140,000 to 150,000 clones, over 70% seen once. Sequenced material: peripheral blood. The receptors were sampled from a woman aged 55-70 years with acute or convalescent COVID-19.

The CDR3 protein is CASSAGGLAEVRNYNEQFF. In DNA, the CDR3 is TGTGCCAGCAGTGCCGGGGGACTAGCGGAGGTAAGGAACTACAATGAGCAGTTCTTC. The chain uses TRBV6-1 and TRBJ2-1; 11 bases match TRBD2. The CDR3 loop spans 19 amino acids. Germline loops: CDR1 MNHNS, CDR2 SASEGT. V was clipped by 4 bases and J by 3 bases; unmatched bases: 14.

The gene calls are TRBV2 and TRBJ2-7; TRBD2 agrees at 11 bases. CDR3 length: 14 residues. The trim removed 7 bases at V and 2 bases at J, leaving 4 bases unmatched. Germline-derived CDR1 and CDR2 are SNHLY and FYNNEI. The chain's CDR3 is CASTSTSGTYEQYF. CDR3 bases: TGTGCCAGCACCTCGACTAGCGGGACCTACGAGCAGTACTTC.